This T cell receptor beta chain came from a study of blood T cell repertoires in COVID-19. Measured with immunoSEQ multiplex PCR; TCRdb has only the in-frame clones, and not every one. The sample has approximately 170,000 clones, about 83% seen once; the top ten hold more than 7.5%. The source material was peripheral blood. The receptor was derived from a man aged 35 to 55 who had recovered from COVID-19.

CDR3 nucleotides: TGTGCCAGCAGGGCCCTCGCAAATTCACCCCTCCACTTT. The encoded protein is CASRALANSPLHF. The J gene is TRBJ1-6, the V gene TRBV28, with D unresolved. The germline CDR1 and CDR2 sequences are MDHEN and SYDVKM. The V end lost 6 bases, the J end lost 7 bases, and 10 bases lay between the germline ends. CDR3 length: 13 residues. The full variable domain, rest sourced from reference TRBV28 and TRBJ1-6, is DVKVTQSSRYLVKRTGEKVFLECVQDMDHENMFWYRQDPGLGLRLIYFSYDVKMKEKGDIPEGYSVSREKKERFSLILESASTNQTSMYLCASRALANSPLHFGNGTRLTVT.